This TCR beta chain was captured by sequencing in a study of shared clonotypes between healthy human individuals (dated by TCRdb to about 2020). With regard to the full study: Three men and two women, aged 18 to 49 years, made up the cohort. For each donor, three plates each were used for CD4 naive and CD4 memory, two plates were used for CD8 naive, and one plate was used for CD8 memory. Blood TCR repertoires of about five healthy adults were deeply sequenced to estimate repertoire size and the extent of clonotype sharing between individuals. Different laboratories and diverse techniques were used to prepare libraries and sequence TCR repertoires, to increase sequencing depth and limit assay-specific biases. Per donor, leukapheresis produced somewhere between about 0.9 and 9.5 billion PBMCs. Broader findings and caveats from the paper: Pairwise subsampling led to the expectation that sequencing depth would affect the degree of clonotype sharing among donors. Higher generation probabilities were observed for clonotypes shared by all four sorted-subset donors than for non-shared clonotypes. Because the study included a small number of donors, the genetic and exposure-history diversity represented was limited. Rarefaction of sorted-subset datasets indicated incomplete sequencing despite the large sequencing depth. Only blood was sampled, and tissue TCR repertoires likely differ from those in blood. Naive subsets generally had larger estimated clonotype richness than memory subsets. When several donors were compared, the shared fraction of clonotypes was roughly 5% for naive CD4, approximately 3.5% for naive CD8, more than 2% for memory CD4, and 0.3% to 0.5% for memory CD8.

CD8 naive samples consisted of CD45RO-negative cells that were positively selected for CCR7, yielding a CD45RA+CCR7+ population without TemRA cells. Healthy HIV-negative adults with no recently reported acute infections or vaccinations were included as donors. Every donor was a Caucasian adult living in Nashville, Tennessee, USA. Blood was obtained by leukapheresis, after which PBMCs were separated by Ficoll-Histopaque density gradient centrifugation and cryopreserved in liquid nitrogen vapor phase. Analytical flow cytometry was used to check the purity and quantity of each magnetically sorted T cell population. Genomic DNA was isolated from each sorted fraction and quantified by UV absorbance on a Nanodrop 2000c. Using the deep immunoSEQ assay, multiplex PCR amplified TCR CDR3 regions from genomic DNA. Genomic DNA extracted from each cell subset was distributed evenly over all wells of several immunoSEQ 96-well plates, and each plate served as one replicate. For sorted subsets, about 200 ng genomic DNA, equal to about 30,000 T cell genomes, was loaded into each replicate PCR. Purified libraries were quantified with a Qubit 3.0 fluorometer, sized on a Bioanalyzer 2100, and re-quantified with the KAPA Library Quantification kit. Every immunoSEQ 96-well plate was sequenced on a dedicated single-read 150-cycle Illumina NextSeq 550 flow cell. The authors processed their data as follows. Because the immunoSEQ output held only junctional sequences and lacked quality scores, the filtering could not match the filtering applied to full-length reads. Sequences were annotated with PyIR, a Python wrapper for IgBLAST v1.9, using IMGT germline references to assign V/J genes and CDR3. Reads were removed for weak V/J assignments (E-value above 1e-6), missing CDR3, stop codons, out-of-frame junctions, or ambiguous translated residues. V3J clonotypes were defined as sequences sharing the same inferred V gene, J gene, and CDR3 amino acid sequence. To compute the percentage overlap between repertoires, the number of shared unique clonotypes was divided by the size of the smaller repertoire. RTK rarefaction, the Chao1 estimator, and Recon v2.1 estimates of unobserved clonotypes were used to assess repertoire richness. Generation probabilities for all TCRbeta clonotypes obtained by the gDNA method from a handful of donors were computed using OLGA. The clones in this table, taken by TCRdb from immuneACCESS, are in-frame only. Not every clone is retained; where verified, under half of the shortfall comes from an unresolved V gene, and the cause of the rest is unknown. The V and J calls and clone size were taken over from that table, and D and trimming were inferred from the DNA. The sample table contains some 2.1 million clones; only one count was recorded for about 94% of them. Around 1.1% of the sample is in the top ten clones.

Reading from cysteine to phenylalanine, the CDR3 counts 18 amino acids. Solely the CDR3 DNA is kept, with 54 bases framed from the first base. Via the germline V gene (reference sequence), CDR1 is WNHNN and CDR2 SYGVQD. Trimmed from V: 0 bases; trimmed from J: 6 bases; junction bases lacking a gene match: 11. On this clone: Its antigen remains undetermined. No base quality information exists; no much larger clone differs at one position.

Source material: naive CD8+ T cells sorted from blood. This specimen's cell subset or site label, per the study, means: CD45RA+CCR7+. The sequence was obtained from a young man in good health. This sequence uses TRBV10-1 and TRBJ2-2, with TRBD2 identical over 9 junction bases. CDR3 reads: CASSESIGPSGTSGELFF. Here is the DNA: TGCGCCAGCAGTGAGTCGATCGGTCCTAGCGGGACGTCCGGGGAGCTGTTTTTT.